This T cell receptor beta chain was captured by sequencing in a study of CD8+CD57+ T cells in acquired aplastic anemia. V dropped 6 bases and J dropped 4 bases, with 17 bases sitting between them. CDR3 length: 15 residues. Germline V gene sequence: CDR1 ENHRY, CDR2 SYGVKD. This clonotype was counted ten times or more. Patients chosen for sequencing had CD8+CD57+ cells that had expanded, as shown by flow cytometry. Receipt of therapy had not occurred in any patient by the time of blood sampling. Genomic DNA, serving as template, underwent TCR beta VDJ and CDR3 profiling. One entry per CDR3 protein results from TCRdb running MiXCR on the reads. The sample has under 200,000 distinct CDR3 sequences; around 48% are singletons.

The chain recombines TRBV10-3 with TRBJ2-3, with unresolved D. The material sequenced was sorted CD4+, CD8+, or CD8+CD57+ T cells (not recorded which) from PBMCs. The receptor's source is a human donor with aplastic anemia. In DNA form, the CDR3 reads TGTGCCATCAGGACGGACGGTTTTTCCCCAGATACGCAGTATTTT. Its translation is CAIRTDGFSPDTQYF.